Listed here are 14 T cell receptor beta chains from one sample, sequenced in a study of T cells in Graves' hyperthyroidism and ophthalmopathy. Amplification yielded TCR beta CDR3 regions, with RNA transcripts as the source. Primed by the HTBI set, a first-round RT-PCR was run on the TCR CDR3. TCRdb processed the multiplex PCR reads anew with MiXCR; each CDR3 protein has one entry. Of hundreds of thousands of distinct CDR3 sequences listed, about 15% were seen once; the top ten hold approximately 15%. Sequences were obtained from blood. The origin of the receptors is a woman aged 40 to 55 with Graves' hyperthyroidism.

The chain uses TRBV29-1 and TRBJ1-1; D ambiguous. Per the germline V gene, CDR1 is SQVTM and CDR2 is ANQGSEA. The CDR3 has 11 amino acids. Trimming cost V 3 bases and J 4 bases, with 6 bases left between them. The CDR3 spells CSVDRGTEAFF. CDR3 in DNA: TGCAGCGTTGATCGGGGCACTGAAGCTTTCTTT.

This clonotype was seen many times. The CDR3: CASSSFGDQETQYF. CDR3 nucleotide sequence: TGTGCCAGCAGTTCGTTCGGGGACCAAGAGACCCAGTACTTC. This chain links TRBV2 with TRBJ2-5, with D possibly matching TRBD2 (5 bases). Per germline, CDR1 SNHLY and CDR2 FYNNEI. Trimming removed 5 bases from V and 0 bases from J, with 10 bases in between. The CDR3 has 14 residues. The whole variable domain, remainder taken from reference TRBV2 and TRBJ2-5, is EPEVTQTPSHQVTQMGQEVILRCVPISNHLYFYWYRQILGQKVEFLVSFYNNEISEKSEIFDDQFSVERPDGSNFTLKIRSTKLEDSAMYFCASSSFGDQETQYFGPGTRLLVL.

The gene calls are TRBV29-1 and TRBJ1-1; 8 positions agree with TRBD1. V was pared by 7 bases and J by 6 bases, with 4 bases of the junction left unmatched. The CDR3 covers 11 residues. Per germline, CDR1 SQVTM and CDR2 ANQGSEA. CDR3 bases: TGCAGCGCAGGGGGCGACGCTGAAGCTTTCTTT. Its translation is CSAGGDAEAFF.

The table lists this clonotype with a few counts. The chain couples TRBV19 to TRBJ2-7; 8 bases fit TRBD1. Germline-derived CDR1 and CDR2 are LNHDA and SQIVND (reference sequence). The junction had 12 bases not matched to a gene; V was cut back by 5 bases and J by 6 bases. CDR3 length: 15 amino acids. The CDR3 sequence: CASSGWTGLQGEQYF. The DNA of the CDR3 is TGTGCCAGTAGTGGGTGGACAGGGCTGCAAGGCGAGCAGTACTTC.

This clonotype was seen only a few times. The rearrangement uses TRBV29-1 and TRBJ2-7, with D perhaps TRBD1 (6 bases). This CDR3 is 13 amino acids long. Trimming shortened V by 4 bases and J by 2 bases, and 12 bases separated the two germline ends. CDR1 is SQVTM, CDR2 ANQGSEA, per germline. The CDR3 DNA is TGCAGCGTTGTGAGACAGGCCCCCTACGAGCAGTACTTC. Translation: CSVVRQAPYEQYF.

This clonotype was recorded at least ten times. Here the CDR3 reads CASWSGTAMNTEAFF. The CDR3 DNA is TGTGCCAGCTGGTCCGGGACAGCAATGAACACTGAAGCTTTCTTT. V and J are TRBV19 and TRBJ1-1; 7 bases map to TRBD1. Germline V gene lookup returns CDR1 LNHDA and CDR2 SQIVND (reference sequence). Trimming at V came to 9 bases and at J to 0 bases, leaving 10 bases not matched to a gene. CDR3 size: 15 residues.

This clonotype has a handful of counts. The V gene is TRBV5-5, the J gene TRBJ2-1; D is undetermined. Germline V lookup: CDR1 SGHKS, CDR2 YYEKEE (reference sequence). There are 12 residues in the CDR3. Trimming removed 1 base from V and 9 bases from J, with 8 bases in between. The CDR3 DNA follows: TGTGCCAGCAGCTTGTCTCTCGGTGAGCAGTTCTTC. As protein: CASSLSLGEQFF.

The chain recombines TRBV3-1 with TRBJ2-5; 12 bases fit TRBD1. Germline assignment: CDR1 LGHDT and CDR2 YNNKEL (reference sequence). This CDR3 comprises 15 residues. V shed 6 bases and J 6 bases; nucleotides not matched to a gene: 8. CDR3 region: CASSPGTGGGKTQYF. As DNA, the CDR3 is TGTGCCAGCAGTCCCGGGACAGGGGGCGGGAAGACCCAGTACTTC.

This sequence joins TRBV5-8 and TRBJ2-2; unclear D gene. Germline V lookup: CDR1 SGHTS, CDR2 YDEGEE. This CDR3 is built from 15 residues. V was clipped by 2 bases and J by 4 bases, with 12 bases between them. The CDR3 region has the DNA TGTGCCAGCAGCTTAGGAAATCCGACCACCGGGGAGCTGTTTTTT. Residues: CASSLGNPTTGELFF.

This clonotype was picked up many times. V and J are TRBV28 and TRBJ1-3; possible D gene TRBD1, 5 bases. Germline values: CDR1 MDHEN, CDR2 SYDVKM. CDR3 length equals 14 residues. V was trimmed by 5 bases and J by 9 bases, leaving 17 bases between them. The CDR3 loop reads CASSPGSTGGTIYF. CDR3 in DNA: TGTGCCAGCAGTCCCGGGTCCACGGGGGGCACCATATATTTT.

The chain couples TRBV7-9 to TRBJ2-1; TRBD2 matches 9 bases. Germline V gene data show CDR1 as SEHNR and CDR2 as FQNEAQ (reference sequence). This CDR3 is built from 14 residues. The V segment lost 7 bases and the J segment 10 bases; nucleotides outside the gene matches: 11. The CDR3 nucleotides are TGTGCCAGCACGACTGCGGGGGGGATCCTAGAGCAGTTCTTC. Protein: CASTTAGGILEQFF.

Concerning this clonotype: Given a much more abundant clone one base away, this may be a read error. This CDR3 reads CASSLVATANSEQFF. In DNA form, the CDR3 reads TGTGCCAGCAGTTTGGTAGCGACGGCGAACAGTGAGCAGTTCTTC. This chain uses TRBV12-3 or TRBV12-4 with TRBJ2-1; D possibly corresponds to TRBD2 (5 bases). Trimming took off 3 bases at V and 9 bases at J, with 18 bases between the two ends. CDR3 length: 15 residues.

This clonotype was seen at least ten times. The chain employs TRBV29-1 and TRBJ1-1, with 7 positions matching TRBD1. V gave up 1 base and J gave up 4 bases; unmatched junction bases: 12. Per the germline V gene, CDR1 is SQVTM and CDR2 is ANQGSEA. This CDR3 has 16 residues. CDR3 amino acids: CSVEGVEGAVSTEAFF. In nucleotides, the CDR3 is TGCAGCGTTGAAGGGGTAGAGGGGGCAGTATCCACTGAAGCTTTCTTT.

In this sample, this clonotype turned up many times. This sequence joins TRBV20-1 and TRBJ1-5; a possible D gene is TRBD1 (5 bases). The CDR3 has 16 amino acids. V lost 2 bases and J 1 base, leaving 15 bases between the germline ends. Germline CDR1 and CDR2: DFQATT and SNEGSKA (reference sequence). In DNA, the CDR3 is TGCAGTGCTAGAATCGGGGGACCGATGAGCAATCAGCCCCAGCATTTT. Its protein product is CSARIGGPMSNQPQHF.